Below, one T cell receptor beta chain is given with its context. Its specificity is not known. The CDR3 is made up of 13 amino acids. Between the trimmed V and J ends, which lost 3 bases and 10 bases, there was a span of 14 bases. CDR1 and CDR2 (germline): SGHRS, YFSETQ. Profiled with immunoSEQ multiplex PCR; TCRdb holds only in-frame clones, not every one. The sample records about 32,000 clones, roughly 79% being singletons. This sample stems from a study of OX40 agonist ivuxolimab in advanced cancers. Broader study findings: Clonal expansion among partial responders at 0.1-3.0 mg/kg ranked near the lowest. The investigators did not determine what antigen specificity the expanded peripheral T cells had. At 0.1 to 3.0 mg/kg and by week 6, CD4+ and CD8+ T cells in the blood had expanded clonally. Some of the nonresponding patients also showed low levels of normalized T-cell clonal expansion.

The sample consisted of CD4+ or CD8+ T cells sorted from blood, taken in a trial of the OX40 agonist ivuxolimab. This TCR was sampled from an adult with an advanced solid tumor such as melanoma, head and neck, liver or kidney cancer. The chain has TRBV5-1 and TRBJ2-1, with D possibly being TRBD2 (7 bases). The CDR3 DNA follows: TGCGCCAGCAGCTCCGCGGGGGCCGAGGAGCAGTTCTTC. Protein product: CASSSAGAEEQFF.